This TCR beta chain was identified during a study of blood T cell repertoires in COVID-19. Across the whole study: T cells, B-cell-depleted T cells, or PBMCs provided the cDNA or gDNA that served as material.

The data were produced by immunoSEQ multiplex PCR, yet TCRdb's version contains in-frame clones alone and is incomplete. The sample carries 150,000 or so clones, around 80% recorded once. Participant age was about 18 to 89 years, and participants resided in about 25 US areas. Each participant's cohort was designated according to participant-reported clinical history. All recovered Cohort 3 donors got two negative PCRs, got clearance, or saw symptom resolution. Germline V lookup: CDR1 LNHNV, CDR2 YYDKDF (reference sequence). The CDR3 is made up of 16 amino acids. Between the trimmed V and J ends, which lost 0 bases and 1 base, there was a span of 11 bases.

The chain joins TRBV15 to TRBJ2-3; D might be TRBD1 (7 bases). Sequencing used PBMCs or T cells enriched from blood (not recorded which). The sequence derives from a woman in her forties or fifties who had recovered from COVID-19. The CDR3, as DNA: TGTGCCACCAGCAGAGATGGAGGGGGCGGCACAGATACGCAGTATTTT. Translating it yields CATSRDGGGGTDTQYF.